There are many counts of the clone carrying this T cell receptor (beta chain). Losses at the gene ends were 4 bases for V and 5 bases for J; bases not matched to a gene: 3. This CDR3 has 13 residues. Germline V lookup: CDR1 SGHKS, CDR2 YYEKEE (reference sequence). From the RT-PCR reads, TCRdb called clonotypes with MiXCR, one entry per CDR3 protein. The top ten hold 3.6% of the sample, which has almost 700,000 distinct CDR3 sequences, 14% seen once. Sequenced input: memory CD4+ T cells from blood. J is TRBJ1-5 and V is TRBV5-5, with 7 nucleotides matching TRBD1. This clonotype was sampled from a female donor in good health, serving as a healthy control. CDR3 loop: CASSQGQYQPQHF. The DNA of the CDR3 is TGTGCCAGCAGCCAGGGACAGTATCAGCCCCAGCATTTT.